This T cell receptor beta chain was identified in a study of monozygotic twins with inflammatory bowel disease. Reanalyzing the 5' RACE reads, TCRdb keeps one entry per CDR3 protein, without DNA. The repertoire table contains tens of thousands of distinct CDR3 sequences. The CDR3 is 15 amino acids. Sequencing was carried out using blood. This receptor was taken from a human donor with ulcerative colitis or Crohn's disease, or a healthy co-twin of an affected twin (not recorded which). The chain combines TRBV12-3 or TRBV12-4 with TRBJ1-4; TCRdb returns TRBD1, unconfirmable since there is no DNA. The CDR3 loop reads CASSPWQGRGEKLFF.